This T cell receptor beta chain was captured in a study of blood T cell repertoires in COVID-19. Overall study context: The United States, Italy and Spain supplied acute and convalescent COVID-19 samples.

The CDR3 totals 14 residues. Per germline, CDR1 WSHSY and CDR2 SAAADI. V lost 4 bases to trimming and J lost 7 bases; unmatched junction nucleotides: 3. Cohort placement rested on clinical history that participants reported themselves. Original processing methods: The authors estimated nucleated cell counts from reference gene primer amplification. Method: immunoSEQ multiplex PCR; TCRdb's copy keeps in-frame clones and lacks some. The V and J calls and the clone size are those of that table, but D and trimming were determined from the DNA. The data contain some 200,000 clones, about 87% of them seen just once; the ten biggest clones take up approximately 2.7%.

This clonotype originated in a woman aged 30 to 39 who had recovered from COVID-19. The sequenced sample consisted of PBMCs or T cells enriched from blood (not recorded which). The rearrangement links TRBV10-2 to TRBJ1-6; the match to TRBD1 covers 8 bases. The CDR3 reads CASSAQGENSPLHF. The CDR3 bases are TGCGCCAGCAGTGCACAGGGGGAAAATTCACCCCTCCACTTT.